This T cell receptor beta chain was sequenced in a study of T cell repertoires in cytomegalovirus infection. On the study more broadly: Public signatures in TCR beta pointed to CMV infection and matching HLA type. Study-wide findings and caveats: CMV-specific HLA-C-restricted TCR beta clonotypes dominated the ex vivo response.

In regard to this clonotype: What it binds is not known.

MiXCR, run by TCRdb on the reads, gives a single entry per CDR3 protein. The sample has fewer than 900,000 distinct CDR3 sequences; almost 30% are singletons. The CDR3 is made up of 16 amino acids. Germline lookup yields CDR1 SGHVS and CDR2 FNYEAQ. The germline V and J ends were trimmed by 5 bases and 1 base, with 16 bases remaining between them. This TCR derives from a human donor in good health (CMV status not recorded). Some clones in this sample may be carry-over from other donors' samples. The chain has TRBV7-6 and TRBJ2-3; D is unresolved. The specimen was cultured CD8+ T cells from PBMCs, collected from culture after CMV antigen stimulation. This CDR3 reads CASSLSYTFGTDTQYF. Written as DNA, the CDR3 is TGTGCCAGCAGCCTCTCCTATACCTTTGGCACAGATACGCAGTATTTT.